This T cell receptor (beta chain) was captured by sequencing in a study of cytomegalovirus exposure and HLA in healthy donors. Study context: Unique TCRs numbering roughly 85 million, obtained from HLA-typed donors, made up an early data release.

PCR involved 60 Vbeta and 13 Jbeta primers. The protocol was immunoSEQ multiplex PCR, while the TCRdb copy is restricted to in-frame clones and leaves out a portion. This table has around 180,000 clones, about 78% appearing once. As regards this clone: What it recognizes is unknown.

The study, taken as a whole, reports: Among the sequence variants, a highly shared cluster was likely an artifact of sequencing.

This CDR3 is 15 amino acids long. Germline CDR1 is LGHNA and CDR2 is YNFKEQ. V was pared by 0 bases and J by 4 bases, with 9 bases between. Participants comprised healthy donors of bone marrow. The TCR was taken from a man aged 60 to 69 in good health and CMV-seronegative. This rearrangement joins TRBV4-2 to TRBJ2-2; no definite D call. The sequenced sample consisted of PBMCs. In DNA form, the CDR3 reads TGTGCCAGCAGCCAAGATCGGCGGAGCACCGGGGAGCTGTTTTTT. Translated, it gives CASSQDRRSTGELFF.